Listed below are T cell receptor beta chains from one sample, sequenced in a study of vaccination and CD4 T cells after COVID-19. No cognate antigen is known for these TCRs. TCRdb recomputed calls from the PCR reads with MiXCR, one row per CDR3 protein. The repertoire holds about 5,500 distinct CDR3 sequences, with about 47% as singletons. Input material: CD4+ T cells from blood, cultured in vitro. These receptors were obtained from a human donor who had recovered from COVID-19. Both conserved end residues are part of each CDR3. Fields, in order: J gene, D gene, clone size, V gene, CDR3 DNA, CDR3 protein. D genes are given only for firm matches. Clone size appears in some rows only: once, few, many, or a class for an expanded clone.

>TRBJ2-6|NA|NA|TRBV11-3
TGTGCCAGCAGCTTAGATCTCGCCCGCTCTGGGGCCAACGTCCTGACTTTC
CASSLDLARSGANVLTF
>TRBJ1-1|NA|NA|TRBV7-8
TGTGCCAGCAGCCCAACGGACCCAAGGGGGACTGAAGCTTTCTTT
CASSPTDPRGTEAFF
>TRBJ2-7|NA|NA|TRBV11-2
TGTGCCAGCAGCTCCTCGGGAAGCGAGCAGTACTTC
CASSSSGSEQYF
>TRBJ2-3|TRBD2|few|TRBV20-1
TGCAGTGCTAGAGGCCGCCGTATAAGCGGGGGATACACAGATACGCAGTATTTT
CSARGRRISGGYTDTQYF
>TRBJ1-1|NA|NA|TRBV7-2
TGTGCCAGCAGCTTAGTTCGGGATGGCACTGAAGCTTTCTTT
CASSLVRDGTEAFF
>TRBJ1-6|NA|NA|TRBV2
TGTGCCAGCAGTGCGACAGAGCCCTATAATTCACCCCTCCACTTT
CASSATEPYNSPLHF
>TRBJ1-5|NA|NA|TRBV19
TGTGCCAGTACCGTAGGCAGGGCGTACCAGCCCCAGCATTTT
CASTVGRAYQPQHF
>TRBJ2-5|TRBD2|NA|TRBV20-1
TGCAGTGCTAGAGATAGGGCGGGAGGGCAGGAGACCCAGTACTTC
CSARDRAGGQETQYF
>TRBJ1-1|NA|NA|TRBV7-9
TGTGCCAGCAGCTTGTATGGGGGCGAAACTGAAGCTTTCTTT
CASSLYGGETEAFF
>TRBJ2-6|NA|NA|TRBV6-2/TRBV6-3
TGTGCCAGCAGTACCCGGGGACGAAACTCTGGGGCCAACGTCCTGACTTTC
CASSTRGRNSGANVLTF
>TRBJ1-6|NA|NA|TRBV6-1
TGTGCCAGCAGGGGGGGACGGAGTCTTTCTAATTCACCCCTCCACTTT
CASRGGRSLSNSPLHF
>TRBJ1-1|TRBD1|NA|TRBV10-3
TGTGCCACCGCACCCGGGACAGGGACTAACACTGAAGCTTTCTTT
CATAPGTGTNTEAFF
>TRBJ2-7|TRBD1|NA|TRBV11-3
TGTGCCAGCAGCTTAGGATCCCGGGACAGAAGCTCCTACGAGCAGTACTTC
CASSLGSRDRSSYEQYF
>TRBJ1-3|NA|NA|TRBV4-1
TGCGCCAGCAGCCAAGAACGACGCGACTCTGGAAACACCATATATTTT
CASSQERRDSGNTIYF
>TRBJ1-5|NA|few|TRBV6-1
TGTGCCAGCAGTCCGAGGGGGGAAGGGAAGCAGCCCCAGCATTTT
CASSPRGEGKQPQHF
>TRBJ2-1|TRBD2|NA|TRBV18
TGTGCCAGCTCTAACCATAATCTAGCGGGAGTGAACGGGAATGAGCAGTTCTTC
CASSNHNLAGVNGNEQFF
>TRBJ1-1|NA|few|TRBV30
TGTGCCTGGAGTGGACAGAGGAACACTGAAGCTTTCTTT
CAWSGQRNTEAFF
>TRBJ1-6|NA|NA|TRBV14
TGTGCCAGCAGCCAAGATGCGCTGATAATTTCACCCCTCCACTTT
CASSQDALIISPLHF
>TRBJ1-2|NA|NA|TRBV6-1
TGTGCCAGCAGTGACGGGCAGGGACGCTATGGCTACACCTTC
CASSDGQGRYGYTF
>TRBJ1-6|NA|NA|TRBV19
TGTGCCAGTTCAGTATTGCCGGACAGATATAATTCACCCCTCCACTTT
CASSVLPDRYNSPLHF